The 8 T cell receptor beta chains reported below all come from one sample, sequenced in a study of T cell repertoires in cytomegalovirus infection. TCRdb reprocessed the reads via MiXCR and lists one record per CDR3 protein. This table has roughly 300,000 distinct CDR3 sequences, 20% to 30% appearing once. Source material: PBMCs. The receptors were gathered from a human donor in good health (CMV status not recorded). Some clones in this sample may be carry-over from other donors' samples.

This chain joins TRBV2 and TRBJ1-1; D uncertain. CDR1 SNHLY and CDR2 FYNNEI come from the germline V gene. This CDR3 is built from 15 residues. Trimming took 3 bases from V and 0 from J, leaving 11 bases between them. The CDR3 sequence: CASSEIPSLNTEAFF. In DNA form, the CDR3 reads TGTGCCAGCAGTGAGATTCCCTCCTTGAACACTGAAGCTTTCTTT.

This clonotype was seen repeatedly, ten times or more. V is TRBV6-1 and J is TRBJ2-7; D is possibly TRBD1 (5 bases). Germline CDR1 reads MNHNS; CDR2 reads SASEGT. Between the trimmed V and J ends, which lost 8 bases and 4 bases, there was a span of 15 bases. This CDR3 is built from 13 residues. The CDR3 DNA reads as TGTGCCAGCGATTTAGGGGCAGGGTACGAGCAGTACTTC. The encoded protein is CASDLGAGYEQYF.

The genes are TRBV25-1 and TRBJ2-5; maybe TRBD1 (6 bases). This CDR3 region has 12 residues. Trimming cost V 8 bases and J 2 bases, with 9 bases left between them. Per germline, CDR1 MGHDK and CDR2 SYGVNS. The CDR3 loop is CASRRGQETQYF. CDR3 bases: TGTGCCAGCCGCAGGGGACAAGAGACCCAGTACTTC.

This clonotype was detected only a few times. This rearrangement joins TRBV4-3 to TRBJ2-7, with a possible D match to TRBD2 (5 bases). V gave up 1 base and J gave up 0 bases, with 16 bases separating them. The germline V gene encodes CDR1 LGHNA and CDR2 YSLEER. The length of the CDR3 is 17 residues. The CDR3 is CASSQALSTGSSYEQYF. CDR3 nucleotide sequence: TGCGCCAGCAGCCAAGCTCTCTCGACTGGGAGCTCCTACGAGCAGTACTTC.

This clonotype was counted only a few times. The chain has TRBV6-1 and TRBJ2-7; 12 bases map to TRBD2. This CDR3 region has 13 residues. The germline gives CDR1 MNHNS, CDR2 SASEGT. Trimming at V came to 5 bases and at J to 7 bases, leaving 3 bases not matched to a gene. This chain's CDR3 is CASSRLAGVEQYF. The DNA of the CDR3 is TGTGCCAGCAGTAGACTAGCGGGAGTGGAGCAGTACTTC.

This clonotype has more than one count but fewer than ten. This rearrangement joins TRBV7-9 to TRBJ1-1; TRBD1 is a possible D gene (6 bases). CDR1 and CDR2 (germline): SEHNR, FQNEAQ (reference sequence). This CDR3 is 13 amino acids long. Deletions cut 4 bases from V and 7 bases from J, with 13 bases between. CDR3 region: CASSSGGLVEAFF. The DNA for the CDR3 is TGTGCCAGCAGCTCGGGGGGGCTGGTTGAAGCTTTCTTT.

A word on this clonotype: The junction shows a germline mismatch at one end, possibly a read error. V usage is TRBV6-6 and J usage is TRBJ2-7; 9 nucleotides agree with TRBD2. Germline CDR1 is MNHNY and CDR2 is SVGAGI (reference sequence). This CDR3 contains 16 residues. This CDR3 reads CASSHYPSGISDEQYF. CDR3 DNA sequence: TGTGCCAGCAGCCACTACCCTAGCGGGATCTCCGACGAGCAGTACTTC.

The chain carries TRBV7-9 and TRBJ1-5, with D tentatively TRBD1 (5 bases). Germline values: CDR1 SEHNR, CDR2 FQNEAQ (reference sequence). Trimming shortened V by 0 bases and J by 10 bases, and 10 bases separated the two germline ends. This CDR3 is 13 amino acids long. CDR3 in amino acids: CASSLAQTEPQHF. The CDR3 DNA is TGTGCCAGCAGCTTAGCGCAGACAGAACCCCAGCATTTT. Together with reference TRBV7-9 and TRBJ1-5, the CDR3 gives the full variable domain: DTGVSQNPRHKITKRGQNVTFRCDPISEHNRLYWYRQTLGQGPEFLTYFQNEAQLEKSRLLSDRFSAERPKGSFSTLEIQRTEQGDSAMYLCASSLAQTEPQHFGDGTRLSIL.